This T cell receptor (beta chain) was documented in a study of blood T cell repertoires in COVID-19. About the study: Researchers got acute and convalescent COVID-19 samples from the United States, Italy and Spain. T cells, B-cell-depleted T cells, or PBMCs provided the cDNA or gDNA that served as material.

This CDR3 contains 14 residues. J was trimmed by 7 bases and V by 8 bases; bases with no gene match: 10. The germline CDR1 and CDR2 sequences are SNHLY and FYNNEI. Source study methods: Quantification of nucleated cells was approximated via reference gene primer amplification. Using immunoSEQ multiplex PCR, the repertoire was profiled, and TCRdb retains in-frame clones only, with some absent. V, J and clone size reflect that table, while D and trimming were determined from the DNA. The table shows 200,000 to 300,000 clones, with 86% occurring only once. This sequence originates from a man aged 55-75 years with acute or convalescent COVID-19. V gene TRBV2 combines with J gene TRBJ1-5; 8 bases agree with TRBD1. Sequencing input: peripheral blood. The CDR3 DNA sequence: TGTGCCAGCCTTCGAGGACAGGGCTACCAGCCCCAGCATTTT. Translating gives CASLRGQGYQPQHF.